The rows below give T cell receptor beta chains drawn from one sample of a study of blood T cells in healthy people across ages. TCRdb called the 5' RACE reads again in MiXCR, with one record for every CDR3 protein. In the table there are approximately 810,000 distinct CDR3 sequences, 25% to 35% of which are singletons. Sequencing was performed on blood. The source is an elderly woman in good health. Each CDR3 is given with its conserved first and last residue. D genes are given only for firm matches. Clone size, where shown, is once, few, many, or a class for clones that have expanded.

D gene | clone size | J gene | V gene | CDR3 protein | CDR3 DNA
NA | few | TRBJ1-6 | TRBV20-1 | CSARLNNSPLHF | TGCAGTGCTAGGCTGAATAATTCACCCCTCCACTTT
TRBD2 | NA | TRBJ2-2 | TRBV5-1 | CASSLAAGRPGELFF | TGCGCCAGCAGCTTGGCAGCGGGGCGGCCCGGGGAGCTGTTTTTT
TRBD2 | many | TRBJ2-3 | TRBV7-2 | CASSFQVIGAGVRDTQYF | TGTGCCAGCAGTTTCCAAGTAATAGGAGCGGGGGTTCGAGATACGCAGTATTTT
TRBD1 | few | TRBJ2-1 | TRBV29-1 | CSVDGTEGNEQFF | TGCAGCGTAGATGGGACAGAAGGAAATGAGCAGTTCTTC
NA | NA | TRBJ2-2 | TRBV4-1 | CASSQEISRPGPNTGELFF | TGCGCCAGCAGCCAAGAAATTTCGCGGCCTGGGCCCAACACCGGGGAGCTGTTTTTT
NA | NA | TRBJ1-2 | TRBV2 | CARQNTNYGYTF | TGTGCCAGACAGAATACTAACTATGGCTACACCTTC
NA | NA | TRBJ2-5 | TRBV29-1 | CSVQEETQYF | TGCAGCGTGCAAGAAGAGACCCAGTACTTC
TRBD1 | few | TRBJ2-7 | TRBV20-1 | CSAQIGQGSAREQYF | TGCAGTGCGCAGATCGGACAGGGGTCCGCGCGCGAGCAGTACTTC
NA | few | TRBJ2-2 | TRBV6-5 | CASSRRGAVGELFF | TGTGCCAGCAGTAGGAGGGGGGCCGTCGGGGAGCTGTTTTTT
TRBD1 | NA | TRBJ2-2 | TRBV10-3 | CAISDNPRQGPGELFF | TGTGCCATCAGTGATAACCCGAGACAGGGGCCCGGGGAGCTGTTTTTT
NA | few | TRBJ1-6 | TRBV6-5 | CASRLGTANSPLHF | TGTGCCAGCAGACTCGGGACGGCCAATTCACCCCTCCACTTT
NA | few | TRBJ2-7 | TRBV30 | CAWARDMAYEQYF | TGTGCCTGGGCCCGGGACATGGCCTACGAGCAGTACTTC
TRBD2 | many | TRBJ2-1 | TRBV6-6 | CASRVAGGYNEQFF | TGTGCCAGCAGAGTGGCGGGGGGCTACAATGAGCAGTTCTTC
NA | many | TRBJ2-1 | TRBV10-1 | CASSVGYLQFF | TGCGCCAGCAGTGTGGGGTATTTGCAGTTCTTC
NA | few | TRBJ1-1 | TRBV6-2/TRBV6-3 | CASSPGSRLEAFF | TGTGCCAGCAGTCCCGGGTCACGGCTTGAAGCTTTCTTT
NA | many | TRBJ2-1 | TRBV5-1 | CASSLFYGNNEQFF | TGCGCCAGCAGCTTGTTTTACGGTAACAATGAGCAGTTCTTC
NA | many | TRBJ1-2 | TRBV3-1 | CASSRGSGYTF | TGTGCCAGCAGCCGGGGAAGTGGCTACACCTTC